This entry lists 2 T cell receptor beta chains sequenced from one sample in a study of T-cell memory formation after mild COVID-19. MiXCR was run by TCRdb on the 5' RACE reads, yielding one entry per CDR3 protein. The top ten clones hold 39% of a sample with about 82,000 distinct CDR3 sequences, about 16% of them seen once. Input material: PBMCs or a T cell subset sorted from them (not recorded which). These TCRs come from a man younger than 35 who had mild COVID-19 (a few samples of this study predate the infection). Cell type and time point are not known.

This clonotype has only a few counts. This chain joins TRBV11-2 and TRBJ2-1, with a possible D match to TRBD1 (5 bases). Looked up from germline, CDR1 is SGHAT and CDR2 is FQNNGV. With 3 bases removed from V and 8 bases from J, the gap between germline ends came to 8 bases. The CDR3 extends over 12 amino acids. The CDR3 protein is CASSLIGDEQFF. The CDR3 DNA reads TGTGCCAGCAGCTTGATAGGGGATGAGCAGTTCTTC.

The J gene is TRBJ2-7, the V gene TRBV5-1, with 10 nucleotides matching TRBD1. V lost 3 bases and J lost 2; bases outside the gene matches: 2. CDR1 SGHRS and CDR2 YFSETQ come from the germline V gene. There are 14 residues in the CDR3. This CDR3 reads CASSSGTGAYEQYV. CDR3 in DNA: TGCGCCAGCAGCTCCGGGACAGGGGCCTACGAGCAGTACGTC.